These 17 T cell receptor beta chains share one sample of origin, sequenced in a study of cytomegalovirus exposure and HLA in healthy donors. PCR was performed using 60 Vbeta and 13 Jbeta primers. Using immunoSEQ multiplex PCR, the repertoire was profiled, and TCRdb retains in-frame clones only, with some absent. The sample lists over 120,000 clones, roughly 79% seen once, with 1.4% to 1.5% in the top ten. Sequenced sample: PBMCs. Receptors were obtained from a man younger than 40 in good health and CMV-seropositive.

The CDR3 DNA reads as TGTGCCAGTGAGGACAGGGTCCTTCGCTATGGCTACACCTTC. Its translation: CASEDRVLRYGYTF. The rearrangement uses TRBV19 and TRBJ1-2; 8 bases line up with TRBD1. The CDR3 spans 14 residues. V shed 8 bases, J shed 4 bases, and the junction held 9 bases outside the gene matches. CDR1 is LNHDA and CDR2 is SQIVND in the germline V gene (reference sequence).

The rearrangement uses TRBV19 and TRBJ2-7, with D perhaps matching TRBD2 (5 bases). This CDR3 comprises 16 residues. In germline, CDR1 is LNHDA, CDR2 SQIVND (reference sequence). The V end lost 5 bases, the J end lost 2 bases, and 19 bases lay between the germline ends. The CDR3 protein is CASSPTTGIRAYEQYF. The CDR3, as DNA: TGTGCCAGTAGTCCCACAACGGGGATTCGGGCCTACGAGCAGTACTTC.

The rearrangement joins TRBV10-3 to TRBJ1-2; tentative D call: TRBD1 (6 bases). Germline V gene sequence: CDR1 ENHRY, CDR2 SYGVKD. V was clipped by 7 bases and J by 0 bases, with 21 bases between them. The CDR3 covers 17 residues. The DNA for the CDR3 is TGTGCCATCAATACCGACATCACAGGGAGAGCTAACTATGGCTACACCTTC. Amino acid sequence: CAINTDITGRANYGYTF.

The chain links TRBV28 to TRBJ1-2; 9 positions match TRBD1. V lost 2 bases and J lost 6; bases outside the gene matches: 7. Germline V lookup: CDR1 MDHEN, CDR2 SYDVKM. The CDR3 extends over 15 amino acids. CDR3 in amino acids: CASSLLGTGYDGYTF. As DNA, the CDR3 is TGTGCCAGCAGTTTACTGGGGACAGGGTATGATGGCTACACCTTC.

The chain carries TRBV11-2 and TRBJ1-2; 8 bases align to TRBD1. Germline V gives CDR1 SGHAT, CDR2 FQNNGV. The CDR3 loop spans 14 amino acids. The trim removed 5 bases at V and 7 bases at J, leaving 9 bases unmatched. DNA of the CDR3: TGTGCCAGCAGCCCCGGGCAGGGGGCGCTTGGCTACACCTTC. As protein: CASSPGQGALGYTF.

This clone was counted only a few times. CDR3 nucleotide sequence: TGCGCCAGCAGCCCGACTACTCCCACCTACGAGCAGTACTTC. This translates into CASSPTTPTYEQYF. V gene TRBV4-1 combines with J gene TRBJ2-7; weak D call: TRBD2 (5 bases). With 4 bases removed from V and 2 bases from J, the gap between germline ends came to 12 bases. The germline CDR1 and CDR2 sequences are MGHRA and YSYEKL. The CDR3 is made up of 14 amino acids.

Comments on this clone: Additional DNA sequences in this sample encode the identical CDR3. The chain is built from TRBV9 and TRBJ2-5; TRBD2 is a possible D gene (5 bases). This CDR3 region has 13 residues. Germline assignment: CDR1 SGDLS and CDR2 YYNGEE. Trimming cost V 1 base and J 1 base, with 5 bases left between them. DNA of the CDR3: TGTGCCAGCAGCGTAAGCGGCCAAGAGACCCAGTACTTC. It specifies CASSVSGQETQYF.

This rearrangement joins TRBV29-1 to TRBJ2-2; D gene uncertain. The germline gives CDR1 SQVTM, CDR2 ANQGSEA. The CDR3 is 11 amino acids. Trimming left V 7 bases short and J 3 bases short, with 6 bases between. CDR3 residues: CSAHDTGELFF. CDR3 DNA: TGCAGCGCACACGACACCGGGGAGCTGTTTTTT.

V gene TRBV7-3 combines with J gene TRBJ2-2, with D hard to call. Germline CDR1 and CDR2: SGHTA and FQGTGA. The CDR3 totals 17 residues. Trimming took 4 bases from V and 0 from J, leaving 15 bases between them. CDR3 nucleotides: TGTGCCAGCAGCTCCACGGGTCCCAGATCGAACACCGGGGAGCTGTTTTTT. It is translated as CASSSTGPRSNTGELFF.

CDR3 nucleotides: TGTGCCAGCATTGGGGGGGACAGGCTTAATTCACCCCTCCACTTT. The encoded protein is CASIGGDRLNSPLHF. This chain links TRBV28 with TRBJ1-6; 8 nucleotides align to TRBD1. The germline gives CDR1 MDHEN, CDR2 SYDVKM. The CDR3 has 15 amino acids. Trimming cost V 7 bases and J 6 bases; bases outside gene matches: 8. The entire variable domain, with the rest obtained from reference TRBV28 and TRBJ1-6, is as follows: DVKVTQSSRYLVKRTGEKVFLECVQDMDHENMFWYRQDPGLGLRLIYFSYDVKMKEKGDIPEGYSVSREKKERFSLILESASTNQTSMYLCASIGGDRLNSPLHFGNGTRLTVT.

The chain is built from TRBV9 and TRBJ1-3; D is undetermined. V shed 3 bases and J shed 0 bases, with 13 bases lying between them. Germline values: CDR1 SGDLS, CDR2 YYNGEE. The CDR3 is 16 amino acids. The CDR3 nucleotides are TGTGCCAGCAGCGCCCTGGAGCTCTACTCTGGAAACACCATATATTTT. Encoded protein: CASSALELYSGNTIYF.

The rearrangement joins TRBV9 to TRBJ2-3, with D maybe TRBD2 (7 bases). Germline V CDR1 and CDR2: SGDLS, YYNGEE. This CDR3 spans 16 amino acids. Trimming cost V 3 bases and J 1 base, with 15 bases left between them. The CDR3 is CASSAQRGRGTDTQYF. CDR3 bases: TGTGCCAGCAGCGCCCAAAGGGGGAGGGGCACAGATACGCAGTATTTT.

The gene calls are TRBV6-6 and TRBJ2-2; perhaps TRBD1 as D (5 bases). Between the trimmed V and J ends, which lost 5 bases and 6 bases, there was a span of 13 bases. This CDR3 spans 14 amino acids. In germline, CDR1 is MNHNY, CDR2 SVGAGI (reference sequence). This chain's CDR3 is CASSATLQAGELFF. CDR3 bases: TGTGCCAGCAGTGCAACGTTACAGGCCGGGGAGCTGTTTTTT.

The rearrangement links TRBV5-6 to TRBJ1-2; D perhaps matches TRBD1 (6 bases). Germline V gene data show CDR1 as SGHDT and CDR2 as YYEEEE. CDR3 length: 15 residues. Trimming took off 1 base at V and 13 bases at J, with 23 bases between the two ends. DNA for the CDR3: TGTGCCAGCAGCTTGCCTCACCCGGGACAAGGGGCCGGCACCTTC. This encodes CASSLPHPGQGAGTF. The full variable domain, in which reference TRBV5-6 and TRBJ1-2 provide the parts outside the CDR3, is DAGVTQSPTHLIKTRGQQVTLRCSPKSGHDTVSWYQQALGQGPQFIFQYYEEEERQRGNFPDRFSGHQFPNYSSELNVNALLLGDSALYLCASSLPHPGQGAGTFGSGTRLTVV.

J is TRBJ2-1 and V is TRBV5-1, with 7 bases aligning to TRBD2. There are 18 residues in the CDR3. Per germline, CDR1 SGHRS and CDR2 YFSETQ. The ends lost 4 bases at V and 5 bases at J; junction bases unmatched: 18. This chain's CDR3 is CASSDIYGGRVPNNEQFF. In DNA form, the CDR3 reads TGCGCCAGCAGCGATATCTATGGCGGGAGAGTCCCTAACAATGAGCAGTTCTTC. The complete variable domain, with remaining parts taken from reference TRBV5-1 and TRBJ2-1, reads KAGVTQTPRYLIKTRGQQVTLSCSPISGHRSVSWYQQTPGQGLQFLFEYFSETQRNKGNFPGRFSGRQFSNSRSEMNVSTLELGDSALYLCASSDIYGGRVPNNEQFFGPGTRLTVL.

The genes are TRBV11-3 and TRBJ2-7; weak D call: TRBD1 (6 bases). Germline V CDR1 and CDR2: SGHNT, YENEEA. This CDR3 has 16 amino acids. V gave up 2 bases and J gave up 4 bases, with 18 bases separating them. The CDR3 sequence: CASSLFGGDNGYEQYF. The CDR3 region has the DNA TGTGCCAGCAGCTTATTTGGGGGCGACAACGGGTACGAGCAGTACTTC.

This CDR3 reads CSVEKNTLGETQYF. CDR3 DNA sequence: TGCAGCGTTGAAAAAAACACCCTCGGGGAGACCCAGTACTTC. The chain couples TRBV29-1 to TRBJ2-5; D not certain. The CDR3 is 14 residues long. The V gene lost 2 bases and the J gene lost 5 bases, with 15 bases spanning the gap. Germline V CDR1 and CDR2: SQVTM, ANQGSEA.